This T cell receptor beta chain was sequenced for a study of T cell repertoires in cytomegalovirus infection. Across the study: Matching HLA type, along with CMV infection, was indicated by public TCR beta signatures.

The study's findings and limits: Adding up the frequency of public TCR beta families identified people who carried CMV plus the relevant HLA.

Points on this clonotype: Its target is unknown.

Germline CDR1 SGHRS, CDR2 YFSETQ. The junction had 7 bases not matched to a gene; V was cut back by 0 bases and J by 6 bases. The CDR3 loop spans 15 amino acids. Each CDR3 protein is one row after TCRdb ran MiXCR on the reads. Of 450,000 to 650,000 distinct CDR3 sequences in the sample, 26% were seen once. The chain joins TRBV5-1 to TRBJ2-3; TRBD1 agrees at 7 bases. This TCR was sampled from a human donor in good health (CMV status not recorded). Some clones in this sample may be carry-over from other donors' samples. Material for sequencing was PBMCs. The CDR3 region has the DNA TGCGCCAGCAGCTTGGCCGGACAGGTTACCGATACGCAGTATTTT. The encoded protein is CASSLAGQVTDTQYF.